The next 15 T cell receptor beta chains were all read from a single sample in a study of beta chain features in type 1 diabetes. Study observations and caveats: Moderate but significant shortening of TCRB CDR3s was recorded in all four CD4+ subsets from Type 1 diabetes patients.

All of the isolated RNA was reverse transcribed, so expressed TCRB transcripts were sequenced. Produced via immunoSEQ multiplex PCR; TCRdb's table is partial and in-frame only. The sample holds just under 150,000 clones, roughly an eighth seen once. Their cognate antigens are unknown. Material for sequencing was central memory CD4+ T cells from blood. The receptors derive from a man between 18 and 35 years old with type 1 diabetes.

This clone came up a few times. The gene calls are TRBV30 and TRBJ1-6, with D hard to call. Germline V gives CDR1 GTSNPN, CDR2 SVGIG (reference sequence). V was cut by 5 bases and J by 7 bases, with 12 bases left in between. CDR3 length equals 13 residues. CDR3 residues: CAWDPAVNSPLHF. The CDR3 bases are TGTGCCTGGGACCCAGCGGTAAATTCACCCCTCCACTTT.

CDR3 region: CAIKGMDTQYF. The CDR3 coding sequence is TGTGCCATCAAAGGCATGGATACGCAGTATTTT. The chain carries TRBV10-3 and TRBJ2-3; the D is unclear. The germline V gene encodes CDR1 ENHRY and CDR2 SYGVKD. Deletions cut 7 bases from V and 6 bases from J, with 8 bases between. The CDR3 extends over 11 amino acids.

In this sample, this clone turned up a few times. In DNA, the CDR3 is TGCGCCAGCAGGAGAGACGAGGGTTTCGGGGAGCTGTTTTTT. It codes for CASRRDEGFGELFF. J is TRBJ2-2 and V is TRBV5-1, with D tentatively TRBD2 (5 bases). The CDR3 spans 14 residues. Germline V gives CDR1 SGHRS, CDR2 YFSETQ. The germline V and J ends were trimmed by 5 bases and 7 bases, with 15 bases remaining between them.

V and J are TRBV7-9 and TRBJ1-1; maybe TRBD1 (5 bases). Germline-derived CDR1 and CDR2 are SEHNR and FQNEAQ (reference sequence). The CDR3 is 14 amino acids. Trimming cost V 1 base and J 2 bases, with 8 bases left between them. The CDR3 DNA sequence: TGTGCCAGCAGCTTAGGGACACCCAACACTGAAGCTTTCTTT. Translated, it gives CASSLGTPNTEAFF.

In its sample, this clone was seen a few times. The CDR3 DNA reads as TGTGCCAGCAGCCAAGATCGGGAGTCATGGCAGTTCTTC. It codes for CASSQDRESWQFF. The chain has TRBV4-2 and TRBJ2-1, with a possible D match to TRBD2 (6 bases). Germline V CDR1 and CDR2: LGHNA, YNFKEQ. V shed 0 bases and J shed 12 bases, with 12 bases lying between them. The CDR3 covers 13 residues.

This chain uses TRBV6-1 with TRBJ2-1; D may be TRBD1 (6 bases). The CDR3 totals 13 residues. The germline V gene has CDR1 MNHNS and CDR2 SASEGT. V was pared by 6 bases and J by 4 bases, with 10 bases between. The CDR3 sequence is CASSADRYNEQFF. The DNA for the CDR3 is TGTGCCAGCAGCGCGGACAGATACAATGAGCAGTTCTTC.

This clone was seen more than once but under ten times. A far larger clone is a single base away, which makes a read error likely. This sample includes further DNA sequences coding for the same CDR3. The CDR3 spells CASSQGQRSGANVLTF. In nucleotides, the CDR3 is TGCGCCAGCAGCCAAGGGCAGCGGTCTGGGGCCAACGTCCTGACTTTC. The rearrangement uses TRBV4-1 and TRBJ2-6; a possible D gene is TRBD2 (5 bases). There are 16 residues in the CDR3. Trimming removed 1 base at V and 1 base at J, with 8 bases between. The germline gives CDR1 MGHRA, CDR2 YSYEKL.

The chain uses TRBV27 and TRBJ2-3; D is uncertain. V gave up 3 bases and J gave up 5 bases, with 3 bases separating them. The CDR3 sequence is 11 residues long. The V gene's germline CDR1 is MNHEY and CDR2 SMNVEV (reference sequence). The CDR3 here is CASSFQDTQYF. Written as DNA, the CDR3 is TGTGCCAGCAGTTTCCAAGATACGCAGTATTTT.

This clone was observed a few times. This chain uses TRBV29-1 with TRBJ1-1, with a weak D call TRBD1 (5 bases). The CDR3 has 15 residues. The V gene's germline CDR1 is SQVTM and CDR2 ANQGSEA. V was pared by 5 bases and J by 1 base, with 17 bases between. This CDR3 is CSVTTPGLPNTEAFF. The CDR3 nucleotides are TGCAGCGTTACGACCCCGGGACTCCCGAACACTGAAGCTTTCTTT.

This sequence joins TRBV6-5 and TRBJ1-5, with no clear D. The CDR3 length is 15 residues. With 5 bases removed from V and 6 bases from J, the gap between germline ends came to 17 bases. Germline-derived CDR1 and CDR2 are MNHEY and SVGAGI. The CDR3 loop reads CASSTLDRRGQPQHF. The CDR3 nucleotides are TGTGCCAGCAGTACCCTTGACCGGAGAGGTCAGCCCCAGCATTTT.

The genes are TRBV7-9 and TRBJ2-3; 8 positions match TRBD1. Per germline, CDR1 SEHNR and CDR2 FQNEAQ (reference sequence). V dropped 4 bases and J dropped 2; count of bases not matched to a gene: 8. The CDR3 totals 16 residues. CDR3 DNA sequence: TGTGCCAGCAGCTCAAACGGCCAGGGGGCCACAGATACGCAGTATTTT. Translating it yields CASSSNGQGATDTQYF.

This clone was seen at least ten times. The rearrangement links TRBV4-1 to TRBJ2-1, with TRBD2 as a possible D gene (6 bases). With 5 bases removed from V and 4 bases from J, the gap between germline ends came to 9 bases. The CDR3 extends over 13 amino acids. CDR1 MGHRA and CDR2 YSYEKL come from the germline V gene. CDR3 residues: CASSAAGYNEQFF. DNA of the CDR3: TGCGCCAGCAGCGCAGCGGGTTACAATGAGCAGTTCTTC.

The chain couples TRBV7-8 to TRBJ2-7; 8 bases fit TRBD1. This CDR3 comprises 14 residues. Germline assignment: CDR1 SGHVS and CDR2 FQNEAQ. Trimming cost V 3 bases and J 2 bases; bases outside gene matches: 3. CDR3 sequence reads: CASSFGQGPYEQYF. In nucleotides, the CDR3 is TGTGCCAGCAGCTTCGGACAGGGTCCCTACGAGCAGTACTTC.

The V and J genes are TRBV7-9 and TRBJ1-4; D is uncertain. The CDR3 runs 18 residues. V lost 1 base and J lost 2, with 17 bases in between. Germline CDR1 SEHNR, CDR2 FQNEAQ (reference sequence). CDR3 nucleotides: TGTGCCAGCAGCTTAGATACCAGAGGAACACGCACTAATGAAAAACTGTTTTTT. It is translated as CASSLDTRGTRTNEKLFF. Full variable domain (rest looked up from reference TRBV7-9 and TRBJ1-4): DTGVSQNPRHKITKRGQNVTFRCDPISEHNRLYWYRQTLGQGPEFLTYFQNEAQLEKSRLLSDRFSAERPKGSFSTLEIQRTEQGDSAMYLCASSLDTRGTRTNEKLFFGSGTQLSVL.

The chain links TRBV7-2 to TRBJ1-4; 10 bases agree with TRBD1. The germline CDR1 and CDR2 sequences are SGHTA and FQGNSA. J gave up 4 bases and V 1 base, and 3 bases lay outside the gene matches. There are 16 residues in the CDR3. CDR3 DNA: TGTGCCAGCAGCTTAGGACAGGGGGCGCATAATGAAAAACTGTTTTTT. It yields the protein CASSLGQGAHNEKLFF.